The entry below describes one T cell receptor (beta chain). The antigen is not known. Germline V lookup: CDR1 MNHEY, CDR2 SMNVEV (reference sequence). CDR3 size: 14 residues. V was clipped by 2 bases and J by 8 bases, with 15 bases between them. This specimen comes from a study of immune evolution from preneoplasia to lung adenocarcinoma. General observations from the study: Normal lung had the highest top T cell clone frequencies.

H&E slides confirmed each diagnosis, reviewed by two pathologists independently. Sequencing was performed with immunoSEQ multiplex PCR; in TCRdb, only in-frame clones are kept and a portion is missing. The sample contains 8,000 or so clones, 65% to 90% of which appear only once. The receptor was isolated from a person aged 45-60 years with lung adenocarcinoma. J is TRBJ1-2 and V is TRBV27, with D perhaps TRBD1 (5 bases). The sequenced sample was FFPE invasive lung adenocarcinoma tissue. The CDR3 DNA follows: TGTGCCAGCAGTTTAAACACCAGGGAGTTCGGCTACACCTTC. Its translation is CASSLNTREFGYTF.